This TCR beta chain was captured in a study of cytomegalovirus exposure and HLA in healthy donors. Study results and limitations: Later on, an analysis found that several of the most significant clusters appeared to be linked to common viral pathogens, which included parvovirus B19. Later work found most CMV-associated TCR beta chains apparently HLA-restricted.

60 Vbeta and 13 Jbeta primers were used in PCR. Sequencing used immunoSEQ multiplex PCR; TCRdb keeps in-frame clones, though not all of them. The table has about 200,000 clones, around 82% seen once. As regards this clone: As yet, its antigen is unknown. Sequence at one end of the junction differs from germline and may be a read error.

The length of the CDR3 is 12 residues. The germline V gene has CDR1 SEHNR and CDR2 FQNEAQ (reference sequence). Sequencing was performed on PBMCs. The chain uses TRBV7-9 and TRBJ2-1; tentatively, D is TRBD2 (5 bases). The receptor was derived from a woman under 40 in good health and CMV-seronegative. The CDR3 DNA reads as TGTTCCAGCAGCTTAGGAGGCCATCTCCAGTTCTTC. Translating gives CSSSLGGHLQFF.